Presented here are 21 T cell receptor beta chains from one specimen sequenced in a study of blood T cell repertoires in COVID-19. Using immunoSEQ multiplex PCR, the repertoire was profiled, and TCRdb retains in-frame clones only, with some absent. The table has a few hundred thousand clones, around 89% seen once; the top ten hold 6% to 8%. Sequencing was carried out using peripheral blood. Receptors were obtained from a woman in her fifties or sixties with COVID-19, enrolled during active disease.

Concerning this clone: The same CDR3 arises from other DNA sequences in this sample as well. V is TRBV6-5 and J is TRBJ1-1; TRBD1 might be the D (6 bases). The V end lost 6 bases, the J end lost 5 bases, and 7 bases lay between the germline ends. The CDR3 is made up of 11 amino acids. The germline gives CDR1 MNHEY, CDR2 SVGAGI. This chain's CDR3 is CASRRGTEAFF. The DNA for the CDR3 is TGTGCCAGCAGGAGGGGGACTGAAGCTTTCTTT.

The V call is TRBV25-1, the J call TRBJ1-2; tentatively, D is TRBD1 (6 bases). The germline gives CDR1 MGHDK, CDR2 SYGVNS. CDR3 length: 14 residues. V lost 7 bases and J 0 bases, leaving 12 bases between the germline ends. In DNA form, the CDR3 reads TGTGCCAGCAAGTCGACAGGCTCTAACTATGGCTACACCTTC. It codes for CASKSTGSNYGYTF.

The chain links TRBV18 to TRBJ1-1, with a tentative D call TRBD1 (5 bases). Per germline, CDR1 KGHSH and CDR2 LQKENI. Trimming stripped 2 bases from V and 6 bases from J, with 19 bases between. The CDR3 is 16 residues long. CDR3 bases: TGTGCCAGCTCACCAAGCGGGGGGAGGCTTGGCTCTGAAGCTTTCTTT. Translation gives CASSPSGGRLGSEAFF.

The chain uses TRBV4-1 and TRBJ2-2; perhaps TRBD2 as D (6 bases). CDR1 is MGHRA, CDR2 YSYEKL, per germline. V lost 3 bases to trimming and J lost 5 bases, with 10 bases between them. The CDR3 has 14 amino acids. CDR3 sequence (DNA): TGCGCCAGCAGCCACGGGGGTTCTACCGGGGAGCTGTTTTTT. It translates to CASSHGGSTGELFF.

The CDR3 region is CASGLVHGDSHYGYTF. As DNA, the CDR3 is TGTGCTAGTGGTTTGGTCCACGGAGACTCCCACTATGGCTACACCTTC. The V and J genes are TRBV12-5 and TRBJ1-2, with D hard to call. Deletions cut 0 bases from V and 3 bases from J, with 14 bases between. From germline, CDR1 is LGHNT and CDR2 FRNRAP. The CDR3 has 16 residues.

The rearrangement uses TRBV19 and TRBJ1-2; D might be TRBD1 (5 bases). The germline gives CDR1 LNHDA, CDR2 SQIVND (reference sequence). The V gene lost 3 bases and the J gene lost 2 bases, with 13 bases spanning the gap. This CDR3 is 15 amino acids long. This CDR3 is CASSIPGRANYGYTF. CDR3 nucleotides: TGTGCCAGTAGTATCCCGGGCAGGGCCAACTATGGCTACACCTTC.

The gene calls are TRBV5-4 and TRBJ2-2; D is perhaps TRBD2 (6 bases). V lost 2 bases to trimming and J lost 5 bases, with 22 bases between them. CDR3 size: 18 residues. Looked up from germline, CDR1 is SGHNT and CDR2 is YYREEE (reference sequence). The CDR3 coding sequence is TGTGCCAGCAGCTTACCCCACGGGAGTGATCAAGCAACCGGGGAGCTGTTTTTT. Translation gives CASSLPHGSDQATGELFF.

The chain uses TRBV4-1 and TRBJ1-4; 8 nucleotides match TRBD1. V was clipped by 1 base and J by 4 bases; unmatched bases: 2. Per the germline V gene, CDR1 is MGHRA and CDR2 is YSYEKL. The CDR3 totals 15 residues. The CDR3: CASSQGQGSNEKLFF. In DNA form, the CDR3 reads TGCGCCAGCAGCCAAGGACAGGGGAGTAATGAAAAACTGTTTTTT.

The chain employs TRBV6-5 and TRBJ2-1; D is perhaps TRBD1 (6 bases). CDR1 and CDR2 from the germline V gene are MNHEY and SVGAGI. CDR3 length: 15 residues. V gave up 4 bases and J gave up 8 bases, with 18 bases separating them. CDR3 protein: CASSSPGHLFYEQFF. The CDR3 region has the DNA TGTGCCAGCAGTTCCCCGGGACATCTTTTCTATGAGCAGTTCTTC.

The CDR3 loop reads CSAVLAGVADTQYF. The CDR3 coding sequence is TGCAGCGCAGTCCTAGCGGGAGTGGCAGATACGCAGTATTTT. The chain uses TRBV29-1 and TRBJ2-3; 10 bases agree with TRBD2. The V gene end was trimmed by 7 bases and the J gene end by 4 bases; junction bases not matched to a gene: 8. CDR1 is SQVTM and CDR2 is ANQGSEA in the germline V gene. This CDR3 region has 14 residues.

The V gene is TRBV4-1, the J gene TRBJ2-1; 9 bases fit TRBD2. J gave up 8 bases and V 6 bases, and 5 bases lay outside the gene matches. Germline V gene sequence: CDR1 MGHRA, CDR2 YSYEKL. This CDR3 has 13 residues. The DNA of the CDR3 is TGCGCCAGCAGTGGCGGGACTAGCTATGAGCAGTTCTTC. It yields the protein CASSGGTSYEQFF.

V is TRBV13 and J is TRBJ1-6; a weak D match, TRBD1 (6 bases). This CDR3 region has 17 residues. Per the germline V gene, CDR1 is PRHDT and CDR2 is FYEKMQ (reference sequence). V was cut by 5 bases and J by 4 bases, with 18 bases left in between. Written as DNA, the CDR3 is TGTGCCAGCAGCGGAGACCGGTCAGGGGATTATAATTCACCCCTCCACTTT. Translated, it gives CASSGDRSGDYNSPLHF.

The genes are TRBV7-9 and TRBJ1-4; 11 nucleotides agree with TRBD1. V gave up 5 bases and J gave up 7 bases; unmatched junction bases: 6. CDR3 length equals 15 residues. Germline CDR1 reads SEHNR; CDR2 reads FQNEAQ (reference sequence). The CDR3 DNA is TGTGCCAGCAGCCAGGTGGACAGGGGGCCTGAAAAACTGTTTTTT. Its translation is CASSQVDRGPEKLFF.

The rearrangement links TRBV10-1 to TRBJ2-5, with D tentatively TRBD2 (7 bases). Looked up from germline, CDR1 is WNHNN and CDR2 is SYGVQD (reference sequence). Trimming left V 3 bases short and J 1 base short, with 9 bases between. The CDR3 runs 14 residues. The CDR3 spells CASSDGGAQETQYF. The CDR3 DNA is TGCGCCAGCAGTGATGGGGGGGCCCAAGAGACCCAGTACTTC.

CDR3 DNA: TGTGCCAGCAGGCCAACAGTGAACACTGAAGCTTTCTTT. It is translated as CASRPTVNTEAFF. V and J are TRBV12-3 or TRBV12-4 and TRBJ1-1; D gene unclear. The CDR3 sequence is 13 residues long. V lost 6 bases and J 0 bases, leaving 8 bases between the germline ends.

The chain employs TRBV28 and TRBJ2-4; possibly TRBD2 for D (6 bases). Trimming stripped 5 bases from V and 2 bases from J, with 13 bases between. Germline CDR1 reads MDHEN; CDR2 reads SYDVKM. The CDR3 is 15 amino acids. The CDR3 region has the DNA TGTGCCAGCAGTCAACCGGGGGTATCCAAAAACATTCAGTACTTC. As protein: CASSQPGVSKNIQYF.

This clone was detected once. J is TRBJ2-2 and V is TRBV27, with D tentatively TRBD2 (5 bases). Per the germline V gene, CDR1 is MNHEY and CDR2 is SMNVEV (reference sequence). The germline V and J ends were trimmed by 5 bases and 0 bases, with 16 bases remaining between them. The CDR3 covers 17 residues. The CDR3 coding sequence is TGTGCCAGCAGTAATACGGAGGCCCTTGCGAACACCGGGGAGCTGTTTTTT. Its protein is CASSNTEALANTGELFF.

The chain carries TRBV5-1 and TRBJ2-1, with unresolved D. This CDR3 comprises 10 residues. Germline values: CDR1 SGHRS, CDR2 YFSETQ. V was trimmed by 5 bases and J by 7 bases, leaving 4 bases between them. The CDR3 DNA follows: TGCGCCAGCAGGGCAAATGAGCAGTTCTTC. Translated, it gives CASRANEQFF.

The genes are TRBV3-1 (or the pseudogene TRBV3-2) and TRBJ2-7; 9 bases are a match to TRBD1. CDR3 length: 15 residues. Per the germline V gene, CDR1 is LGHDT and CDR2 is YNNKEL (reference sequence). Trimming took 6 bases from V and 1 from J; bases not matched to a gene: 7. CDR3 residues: CASRPDRGESYEQYF. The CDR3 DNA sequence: TGTGCCAGCAGACCCGACAGGGGGGAGTCCTACGAGCAGTACTTC.

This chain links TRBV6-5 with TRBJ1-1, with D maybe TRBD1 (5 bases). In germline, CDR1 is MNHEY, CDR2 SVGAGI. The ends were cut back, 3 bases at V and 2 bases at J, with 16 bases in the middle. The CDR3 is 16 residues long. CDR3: CASSYTGGGANTEAFF. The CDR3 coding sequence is TGTGCCAGCAGTTATACAGGTGGCGGGGCCAACACTGAAGCTTTCTTT.

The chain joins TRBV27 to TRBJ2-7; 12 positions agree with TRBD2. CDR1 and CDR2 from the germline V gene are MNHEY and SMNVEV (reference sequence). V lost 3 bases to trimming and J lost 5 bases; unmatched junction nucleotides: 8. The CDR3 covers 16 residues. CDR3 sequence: CASSFRLAGVGDEQYF. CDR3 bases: TGTGCCAGCAGTTTCCGACTAGCGGGAGTCGGGGACGAGCAGTACTTC.